Ten or more counts support the clone carrying this T cell receptor (beta chain). This CDR3 has 14 residues. The germline gives CDR1 MNHNS, CDR2 SASEGT. V was shortened by 7 bases and J by 1 base, with 13 bases between the two germline ends. The quantity of DNA used in unsorted PBMC replicate PCRs was 250 to 350 ng, corresponding to tens of thousands of T cell genomes. Authors' analysis steps: Junction-only sequences produced by ImmunoSEQ had no quality scores, so filtering differed. The data were produced by immunoSEQ multiplex PCR, yet TCRdb's version contains in-frame clones alone and is incomplete. V and J calls and clone size follow that table, whereas D and trimming were derived from the DNA. Among about 460,000 clones listed, roughly three quarters were seen once. The sample comes from a study of shared clonotypes between healthy human individuals. Background on the study: Donors consisted of two women and three men between 18 and 49.

The chain employs TRBV6-1 and TRBJ1-2; D gene uncertain. The specimen was PBMCs. This receptor was taken from a woman aged 40 to 49 in good health. Some clones in this sample may be carry-over from other donors' samples. This CDR3 is CASNSRTGNYGYTF. In DNA form, the CDR3 reads TGTGCCAGCAATTCGAGGACGGGTAACTATGGCTACACCTTC.